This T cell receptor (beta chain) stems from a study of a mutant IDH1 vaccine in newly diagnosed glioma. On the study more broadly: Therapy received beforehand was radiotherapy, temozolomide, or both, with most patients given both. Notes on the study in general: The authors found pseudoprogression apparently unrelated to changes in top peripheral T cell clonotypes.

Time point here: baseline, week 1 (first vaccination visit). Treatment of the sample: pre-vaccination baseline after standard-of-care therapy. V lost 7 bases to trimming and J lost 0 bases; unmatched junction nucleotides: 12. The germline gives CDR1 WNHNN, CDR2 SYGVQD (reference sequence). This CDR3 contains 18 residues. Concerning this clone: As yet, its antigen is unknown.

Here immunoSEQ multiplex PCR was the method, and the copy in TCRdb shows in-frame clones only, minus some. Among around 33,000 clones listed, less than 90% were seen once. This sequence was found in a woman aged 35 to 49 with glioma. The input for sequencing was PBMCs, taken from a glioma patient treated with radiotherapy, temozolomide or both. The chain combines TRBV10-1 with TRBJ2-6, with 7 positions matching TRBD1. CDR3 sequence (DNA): TGCGCCAGCAATCCTCCCGGGACAGCAGACTCTGGGGCCAACGTCCTGACTTTC. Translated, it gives CASNPPGTADSGANVLTF.